Each of the 20 T cell receptor beta chains below was sequenced from the same sample in a study of cytomegalovirus exposure and HLA in healthy donors (dated by TCRdb to about 2017). Libraries were made using the immunoSEQ multiplex PCR assay. What TCRdb holds here is the immuneACCESS table cut down to in-frame rearrangements. Part of the clones is not present; checked against another copy, under half of the missing clones reflect an unresolved V gene, and the others are unexplained. This sample comprises approximately 76,000 clones, roughly 94% of them detected only once. The leading ten clones occupy roughly 3.3% of the sample. Sequences were obtained from PBMCs. The receptors were sampled from a woman between 18 and 30 years old in good health and CMV-seropositive.

The V call is TRBV10-3, the J call TRBJ1-2, with unresolved D. The CDR3 loop spans 11 amino acids. Germline CDR1 is ENHRY and CDR2 is SYGVKD. The V end lost 8 bases, the J end lost 7 bases, and 11 bases lay between the germline ends. This CDR3 reads CAILGGSGYTF. Written as DNA, the CDR3 is TGTGCCATCCTAGGTGGGTCTGGCTACACCTTC.

The chain joins TRBV6-1 to TRBJ2-7; 7 nucleotides align to TRBD1. The CDR3 loop spans 15 amino acids. Germline V gene sequence: CDR1 MNHNS, CDR2 SASEGT. After removal of 0 bases from V and 2 bases from J, the junction contained 4 bases not matched to a gene. The CDR3 reads CASSEAMRGPYEQYF. Written as DNA, the CDR3 is TGTGCCAGCAGTGAAGCGATGAGGGGGCCCTACGAGCAGTACTTC.

This clone was seen once. This chain connects TRBV5-1 to TRBJ2-2; 12 bases are shared with TRBD2. V was clipped by 0 bases and J by 6 bases; unmatched bases: 9. CDR3 size: 18 residues. CDR1 and CDR2 (germline): SGHRS, YFSETQ. This CDR3 reads CASSLAFRTSGVAGELFF. CDR3 coding DNA: TGCGCCAGCAGCTTGGCATTCCGGACTAGCGGGGTTGCCGGGGAGCTGTTTTTT.

The rearrangement uses TRBV10-3 and TRBJ1-2; D ambiguous. V lost 4 bases to trimming and J lost 3 bases, with 21 bases between them. From germline, CDR1 is ENHRY and CDR2 SYGVKD. The CDR3 is 17 amino acids. Written as DNA, the CDR3 is TGTGCCATCAGTGTGAAGCCGGTTCGGGGTGCGGACTATGGCTACACCTTC. Translating gives CAISVKPVRGADYGYTF.

The CDR3 region is CASSPWTANYGYTF. The CDR3 bases are TGTGCCAGCAGCCCTTGGACAGCAAACTATGGCTACACCTTC. V and J are TRBV7-6 and TRBJ1-2, with D perhaps matching TRBD1 (6 bases). CDR1 and CDR2 (germline): SGHVS, FNYEAQ. The CDR3 is 14 residues long. The V gene lost 5 bases and the J gene lost 2 bases, with 12 bases spanning the gap.

The gene calls are TRBV9 and TRBJ1-1; possible D gene TRBD1, 6 bases. Trimming shortened V by 3 bases and J by 4 bases, and 13 bases separated the two germline ends. The CDR3 is 14 amino acids. Germline CDR1 SGDLS, CDR2 YYNGEE. The CDR3 nucleotides are TGTGCCAGCAGCGGATCAGGGGAGGGCACTGAAGCTTTCTTT. Translated: CASSGSGEGTEAFF. The entire variable domain, with the rest obtained from reference TRBV9 and TRBJ1-1, is as follows: DSGVTQTPKHLITATGQRVTLRCSPRSGDLSVYWYQQSLDQGLQFLIQYYNGEERAKGNILERFSAQQFPDLHSELNLSSLELGDSALYFCASSGSGEGTEAFFGQGTRLTVV.

V is TRBV4-3 and J is TRBJ1-3; D gene unclear. CDR3 length: 19 residues. The V gene lost 1 base and the J gene lost 0 bases, with 19 bases spanning the gap. Germline V lookup: CDR1 LGHNA, CDR2 YSLEER. The CDR3 DNA is TGCGCCAGCAGCCAAGTTCCATGGGTTAGCGCTACCTCTGGAAACACCATATATTTT. It codes for CASSQVPWVSATSGNTIYF.

This chain uses TRBV25-1 with TRBJ2-1; perhaps TRBD2 as D (6 bases). Germline CDR1 reads MGHDK; CDR2 reads SYGVNS. The V end lost 2 bases, the J end lost 4 bases, and 15 bases lay between the germline ends. The CDR3 loop spans 16 amino acids. The CDR3: CASSEGAEGRYNEQFF. CDR3 nucleotides: TGTGCCAGCAGTGAAGGCGCGGAGGGGCGGTACAATGAGCAGTTCTTC. Combining the CDR3 with reference TRBV25-1 and TRBJ2-1 gives the whole variable domain EADIYQTPRYLVIGTGKKITLECSQTMGHDKMYWYQQDPGMELHLIHYSYGVNSTEKGDLSSESTVSRIRTEHFPLTLESARPSHTSQYLCASSEGAEGRYNEQFFGPGTRLTVL.

This sequence joins TRBV5-1 and TRBJ2-2, with TRBD2 identical over 9 bases. The germline V gene has CDR1 SGHRS and CDR2 YFSETQ. This CDR3 comprises 16 residues. Trimming removed 4 bases from V and 3 bases from J; junction bases left unmatched: 7. CDR3 coding DNA: TGCGCCAGCAGCCCACGGACTAGCGACTACACCGGGGAGCTGTTTTTT. Residues: CASSPRTSDYTGELFF.

The rearrangement joins TRBV7-2 to TRBJ1-5, with D unclear. There are 16 residues in the CDR3. Looked up from germline, CDR1 is SGHTA and CDR2 is FQGNSA. Trimming cost V 2 bases and J 2 bases, with 13 bases left between them. CDR3 sequence: CASSLSSQFGNQPQHF. The CDR3 nucleotides read TGTGCCAGCAGCTTAAGTTCGCAGTTTGGCAATCAGCCCCAGCATTTT. The variable domain in full, completed from reference TRBV7-2 and TRBJ1-5, reads GAGVSQSPSNKVTEKGKDVELRCDPISGHTALYWYRQSLGQGLEFLIYFQGNSAPDKSGLPSDRFSAERTGGSVSTLTIQRTQQEDSAVYLCASSLSSQFGNQPQHFGDGTRLSIL.

This clone was counted once. This chain uses TRBV5-1 with TRBJ1-4, with D unresolved. The CDR3 runs to 15 residues. Looked up from germline, CDR1 is SGHRS and CDR2 is YFSETQ. Trimming took off 1 base at V and 3 bases at J, with 10 bases between the two ends. The CDR3 loop is CASSLTGGANEKLFF. The CDR3 nucleotides are TGCGCCAGCAGCTTGACCGGCGGGGCTAATGAAAAACTGTTTTTT.

The chain links TRBV6-5 to TRBJ2-7; possible D gene TRBD1, 6 bases. Germline V gene sequence: CDR1 MNHEY, CDR2 SVGAGI. Between the trimmed V and J ends, which lost 0 bases and 0 bases, there was a span of 12 bases. The CDR3 loop spans 16 amino acids. CDR3 nucleotides: TGTGCCAGCAGTTACTCGGGACACCGTCCCTCCTACGAGCAGTACTTC. Amino acid sequence: CASSYSGHRPSYEQYF.

The V and J genes are TRBV5-1 and TRBJ2-1; TRBD2 matches 10 bases. J gave up 7 bases and V 2 bases, and 9 bases lay outside the gene matches. This CDR3 is built from 16 residues. Germline values: CDR1 SGHRS, CDR2 YFSETQ. The CDR3 DNA is TGCGCCAGCAGCTTACTCAGCGGGAGGGCCTTTAATGAGCAGTTCTTC. Translated: CASSLLSGRAFNEQFF.

V is TRBV5-1 and J is TRBJ2-3; 9 bases agree with TRBD1. CDR1 is SGHRS, CDR2 YFSETQ, per germline. V dropped 6 bases and J dropped 4; count of bases not matched to a gene: 9. This CDR3 is 15 amino acids long. The CDR3 loop is CASTPPGQGPDTQYF. DNA of the CDR3: TGCGCCAGCACACCCCCGGGACAGGGTCCAGATACGCAGTATTTT.

The CDR3 nucleotides read TGTGCCAGCAGCTTATTGGAGGGGAGCCAGGTTACGCAGTATTTT. As protein: CASSLLEGSQVTQYF. The V gene is TRBV7-2, the J gene TRBJ2-3; perhaps TRBD2 as D (6 bases). The CDR3 is 15 amino acids. Germline V gene data show CDR1 as SGHTA and CDR2 as FQGNSA. Trimming stripped 2 bases from V and 8 bases from J, with 17 bases between.

The chain is built from TRBV6-1 and TRBJ1-4; D is ambiguous. Germline V gene sequence: CDR1 MNHNS, CDR2 SASEGT. The CDR3 contains 13 residues. The ends were cut back, 7 bases at V and 8 bases at J, with 14 bases in the middle. This CDR3 reads CASMRQVAEKLFF. The CDR3 nucleotides read TGTGCCAGCATGCGCCAGGTGGCCGAAAAACTGTTTTTT.

V usage is TRBV5-1 and J usage is TRBJ1-2; 10 positions agree with TRBD1. The CDR3 is made up of 16 amino acids. V trimming: 1 base; J trimming: 6 bases; junction bases outside the gene matches: 9. CDR1 SGHRS and CDR2 YFSETQ come from the germline V gene. CDR3 bases: TGCGCCAGCAGCTTGACGGTAGACAGGGGGCAGGATGGCTACACCTTC. It is translated as CASSLTVDRGQDGYTF.

The genes are TRBV5-1 and TRBJ1-1, with TRBD1 matching 7 bases. V shed 4 bases, J shed 4 bases, and the junction held 10 bases outside the gene matches. This CDR3 region has 15 residues. The germline V gene encodes CDR1 SGHRS and CDR2 YFSETQ. This CDR3 reads CASSIVTGVGTEAFF. CDR3 DNA sequence: TGCGCCAGCAGCATCGTCACAGGGGTCGGCACTGAAGCTTTCTTT.

This chain uses TRBV4-2 with TRBJ2-7; 9 bases are a match to TRBD2. Losses at the gene ends were 0 bases for V and 1 base for J; bases not matched to a gene: 10. Germline V lookup: CDR1 LGHNA, CDR2 YNFKEQ. The CDR3 extends over 18 amino acids. CDR3 sequence reads: CASSQDWSAGGLSYEQYF. The CDR3 DNA reads TGTGCCAGCAGCCAAGACTGGTCAGCGGGGGGCCTGTCCTACGAGCAGTACTTC.

This clone was observed a single time. The rearrangement uses TRBV7-6 and TRBJ2-1, with 9 bases aligning to TRBD1. The CDR3 covers 15 residues. CDR1 and CDR2 from the germline V gene are SGHVS and FNYEAQ. V dropped 3 bases and J dropped 7; count of bases not matched to a gene: 7. The CDR3 DNA sequence: TGTGCCAGCAGCTTTTCGGGGACAGGGAAAAATGAGCAGTTCTTC. Its translation is CASSFSGTGKNEQFF.